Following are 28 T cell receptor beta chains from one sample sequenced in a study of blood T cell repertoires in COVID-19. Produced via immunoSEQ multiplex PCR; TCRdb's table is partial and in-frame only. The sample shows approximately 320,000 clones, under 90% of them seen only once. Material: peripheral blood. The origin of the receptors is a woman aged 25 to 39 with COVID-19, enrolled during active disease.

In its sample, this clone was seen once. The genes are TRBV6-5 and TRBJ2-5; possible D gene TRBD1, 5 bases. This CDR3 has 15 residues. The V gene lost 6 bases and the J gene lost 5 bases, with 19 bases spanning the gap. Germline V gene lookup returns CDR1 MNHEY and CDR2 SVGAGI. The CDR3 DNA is TGTGCCAGCAGGACGGACATAACTATACGGGAGACCCAGTACTTC. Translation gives CASRTDITIRETQYF.

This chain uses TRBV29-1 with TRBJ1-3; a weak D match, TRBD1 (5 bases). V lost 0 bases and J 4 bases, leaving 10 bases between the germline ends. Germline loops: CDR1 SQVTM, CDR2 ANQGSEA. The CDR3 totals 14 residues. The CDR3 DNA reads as TGCAGCGTTGAAGACAGGGTATCAGGAAACACCATATATTTT. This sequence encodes CSVEDRVSGNTIYF.

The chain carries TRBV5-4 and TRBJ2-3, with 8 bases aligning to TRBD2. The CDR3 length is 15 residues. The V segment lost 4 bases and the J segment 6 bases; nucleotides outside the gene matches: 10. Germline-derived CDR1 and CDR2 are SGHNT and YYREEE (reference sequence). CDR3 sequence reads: CASSLSGAHPDTQYF. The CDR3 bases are TGTGCCAGCAGCCTTAGCGGGGCCCACCCCGATACGCAGTATTTT.

The CDR3 DNA is TGTGCCAGCAGTGATACCTCGGGGGTGGAGCAGTACTTC. Its translation: CASSDTSGVEQYF. The chain employs TRBV6-1 and TRBJ2-7, with D tentatively TRBD2 (6 bases). Trimming took 3 bases from V and 7 from J, leaving 13 bases between them. The CDR3 has 13 amino acids. The germline V gene encodes CDR1 MNHNS and CDR2 SASEGT.

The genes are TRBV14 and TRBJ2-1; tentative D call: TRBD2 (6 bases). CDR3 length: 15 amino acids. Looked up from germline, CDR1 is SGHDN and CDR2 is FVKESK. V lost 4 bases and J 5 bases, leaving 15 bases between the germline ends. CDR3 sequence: CASSPQRLENNEQFF. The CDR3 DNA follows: TGTGCCAGCAGCCCCCAGAGACTAGAGAACAATGAGCAGTTCTTC.

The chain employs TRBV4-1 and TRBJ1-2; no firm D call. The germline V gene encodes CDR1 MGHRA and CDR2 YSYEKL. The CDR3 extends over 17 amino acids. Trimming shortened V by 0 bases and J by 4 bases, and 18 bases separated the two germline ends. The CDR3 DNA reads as TGCGCCAGCAGCCAAGAGGGGAACCGAGGGCCTAGCTATGGCTACACCTTC. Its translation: CASSQEGNRGPSYGYTF.

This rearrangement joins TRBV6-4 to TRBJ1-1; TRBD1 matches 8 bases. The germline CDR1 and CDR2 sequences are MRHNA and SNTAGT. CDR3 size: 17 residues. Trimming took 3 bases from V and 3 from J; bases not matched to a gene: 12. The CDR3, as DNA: TGTGCCAGCAGTGAACGGGCGGGTGACAGGGGAGACACTGAAGCTTTCTTT. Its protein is CASSERAGDRGDTEAFF.

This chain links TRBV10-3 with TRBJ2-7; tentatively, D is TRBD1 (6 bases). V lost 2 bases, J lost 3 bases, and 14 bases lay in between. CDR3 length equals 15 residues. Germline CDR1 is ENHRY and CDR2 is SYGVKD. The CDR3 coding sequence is TGTGCCATCAGTGAGGATGCAGGGGCCAGCTACGAGCAGTACTTC. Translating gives CAISEDAGASYEQYF.

Here the CDR3 reads CASSLSWDREMTDTQYF. The DNA of the CDR3 is TGCGCCAGCAGCTTGAGTTGGGACAGGGAGATGACAGATACGCAGTATTTT. The rearrangement joins TRBV4-1 to TRBJ2-3; TRBD1 matches at 9 bases. Germline CDR1 MGHRA, CDR2 YSYEKL. This CDR3 has 17 residues. The ends lost 5 bases at V and 3 bases at J; junction bases unmatched: 12.

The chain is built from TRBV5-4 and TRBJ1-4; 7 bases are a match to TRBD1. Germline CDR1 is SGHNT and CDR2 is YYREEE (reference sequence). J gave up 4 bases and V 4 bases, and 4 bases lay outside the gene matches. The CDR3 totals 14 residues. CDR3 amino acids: CASSPGQRNEKLFF. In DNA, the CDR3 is TGTGCCAGCAGCCCGGGACAGCGTAATGAAAAACTGTTTTTT.

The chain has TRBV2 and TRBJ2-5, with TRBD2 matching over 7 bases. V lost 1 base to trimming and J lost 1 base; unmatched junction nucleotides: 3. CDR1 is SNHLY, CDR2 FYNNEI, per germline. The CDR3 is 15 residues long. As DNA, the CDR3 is TGTGCCAGCAGTGAAGGGGACTACTCCCAAGAGACCCAGTACTTC. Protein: CASSEGDYSQETQYF.

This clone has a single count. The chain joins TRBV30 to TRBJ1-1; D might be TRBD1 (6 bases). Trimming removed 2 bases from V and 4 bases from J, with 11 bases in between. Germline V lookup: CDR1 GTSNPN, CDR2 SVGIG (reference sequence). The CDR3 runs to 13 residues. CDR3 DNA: TGTGCCTGGAGTTTGGGGGCCGGCACTGAAGCTTTCTTT. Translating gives CAWSLGAGTEAFF.

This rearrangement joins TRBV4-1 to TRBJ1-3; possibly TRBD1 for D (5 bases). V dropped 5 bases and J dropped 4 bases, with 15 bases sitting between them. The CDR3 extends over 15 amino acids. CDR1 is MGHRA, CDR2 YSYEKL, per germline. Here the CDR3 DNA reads TGCGCCAGCAGCACAACCTCCAGGGCCGGAAACACCATATATTTT. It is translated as CASSTTSRAGNTIYF.

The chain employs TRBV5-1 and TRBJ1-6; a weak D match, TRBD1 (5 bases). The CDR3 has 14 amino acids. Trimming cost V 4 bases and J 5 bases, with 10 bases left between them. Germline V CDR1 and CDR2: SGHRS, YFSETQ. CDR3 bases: TGCGCCAGCAGCCCCAGGGCCGATAATTCACCCCTCCACTTT. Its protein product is CASSPRADNSPLHF.

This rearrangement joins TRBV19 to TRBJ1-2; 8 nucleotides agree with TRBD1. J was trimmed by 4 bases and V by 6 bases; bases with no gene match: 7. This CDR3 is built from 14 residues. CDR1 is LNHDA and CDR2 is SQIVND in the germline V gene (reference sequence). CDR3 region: CASSQPGGSYGYTF. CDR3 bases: TGTGCCAGTAGCCAGCCAGGGGGCTCCTATGGCTACACCTTC.

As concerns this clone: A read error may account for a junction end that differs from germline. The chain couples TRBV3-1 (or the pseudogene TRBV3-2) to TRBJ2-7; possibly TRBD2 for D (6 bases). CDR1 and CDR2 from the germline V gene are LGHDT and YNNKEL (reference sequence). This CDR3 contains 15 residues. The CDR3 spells CASSQAAGSSYEQYF. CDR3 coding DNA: TGTGCCAGCAGTCAAGCCGCGGGGAGCTCCTACGAGCAGTACTTC.

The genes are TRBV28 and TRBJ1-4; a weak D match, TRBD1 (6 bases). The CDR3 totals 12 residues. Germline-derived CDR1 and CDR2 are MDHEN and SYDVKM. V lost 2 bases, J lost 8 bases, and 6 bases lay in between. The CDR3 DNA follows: TGTGCCAGCAGTTTACAGGGGGAAAAACTGTTTTTT. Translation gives CASSLQGEKLFF.

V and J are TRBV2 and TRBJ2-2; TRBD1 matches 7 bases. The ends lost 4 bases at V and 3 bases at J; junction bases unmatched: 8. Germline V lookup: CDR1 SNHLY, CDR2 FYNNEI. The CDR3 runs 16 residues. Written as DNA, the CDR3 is TGTGCCAGCAGTGCGCAGAGCAGGGGGTACACCGGGGAGCTGTTTTTT. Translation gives CASSAQSRGYTGELFF.

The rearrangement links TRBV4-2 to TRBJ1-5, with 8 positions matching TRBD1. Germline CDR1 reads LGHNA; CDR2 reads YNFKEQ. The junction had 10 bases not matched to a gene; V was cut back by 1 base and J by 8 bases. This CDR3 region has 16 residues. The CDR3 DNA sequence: TGTGCCAGCAGCCAAGCCACCGGGACAGGCATCGAGCCCCAGCATTTT. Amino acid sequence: CASSQATGTGIEPQHF.

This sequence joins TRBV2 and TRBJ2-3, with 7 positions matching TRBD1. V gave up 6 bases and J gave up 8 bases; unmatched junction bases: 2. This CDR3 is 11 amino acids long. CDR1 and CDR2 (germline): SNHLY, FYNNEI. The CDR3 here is CASRNRGTQYF. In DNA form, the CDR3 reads TGTGCCAGCAGGAACAGGGGTACGCAGTATTTT.

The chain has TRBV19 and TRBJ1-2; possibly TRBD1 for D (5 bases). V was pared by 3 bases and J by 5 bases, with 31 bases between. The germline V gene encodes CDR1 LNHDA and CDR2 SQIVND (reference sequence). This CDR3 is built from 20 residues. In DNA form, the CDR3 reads TGTGCCAGTAGTATCCTGTTAATAAAAGAGAGGACACCAAATCGGTATGGCTACACCTTC. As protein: CASSILLIKERTPNRYGYTF.

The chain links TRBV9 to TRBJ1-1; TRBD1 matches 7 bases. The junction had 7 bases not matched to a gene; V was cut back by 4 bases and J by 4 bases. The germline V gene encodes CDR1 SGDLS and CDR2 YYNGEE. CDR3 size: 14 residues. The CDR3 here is CASSPRQGPTEAFF. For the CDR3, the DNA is TGTGCCAGCAGCCCGCGACAGGGACCCACTGAAGCTTTCTTT.

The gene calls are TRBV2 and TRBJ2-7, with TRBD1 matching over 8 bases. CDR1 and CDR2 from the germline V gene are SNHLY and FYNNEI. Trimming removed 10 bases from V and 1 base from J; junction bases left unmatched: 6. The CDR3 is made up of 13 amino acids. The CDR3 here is CATTGGLSYEQYF. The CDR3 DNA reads TGTGCCACCACAGGGGGACTTTCCTACGAGCAGTACTTC. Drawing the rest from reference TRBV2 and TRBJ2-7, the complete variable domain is EPEVTQTPSHQVTQMGQEVILRCVPISNHLYFYWYRQILGQKVEFLVSFYNNEISEKSEIFDDQFSVERPDGSNFTLKIRSTKLEDSAMYFCATTGGLSYEQYFGPGTRLTVT.

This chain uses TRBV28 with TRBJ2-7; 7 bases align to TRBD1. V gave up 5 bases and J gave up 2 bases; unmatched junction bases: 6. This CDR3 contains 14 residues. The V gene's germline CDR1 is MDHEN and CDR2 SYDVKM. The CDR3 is CASSLRQGTYEQYF. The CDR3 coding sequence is TGTGCCAGCAGTCTTCGACAGGGTACCTACGAGCAGTACTTC.

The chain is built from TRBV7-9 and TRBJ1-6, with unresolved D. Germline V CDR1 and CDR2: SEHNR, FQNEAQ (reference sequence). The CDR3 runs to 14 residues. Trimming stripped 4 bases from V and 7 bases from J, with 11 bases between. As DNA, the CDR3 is TGTGCCAGCAGCTCGACCACAGAAAATTCACCCCTCCACTTT. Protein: CASSSTTENSPLHF.

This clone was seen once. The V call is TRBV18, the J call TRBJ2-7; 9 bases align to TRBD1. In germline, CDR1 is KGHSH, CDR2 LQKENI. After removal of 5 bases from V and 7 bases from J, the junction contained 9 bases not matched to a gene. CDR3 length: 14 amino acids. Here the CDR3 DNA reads TGTGCCAGCTCATATGGGACAGGGAACGGGGAGCAGTACTTC. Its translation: CASSYGTGNGEQYF.

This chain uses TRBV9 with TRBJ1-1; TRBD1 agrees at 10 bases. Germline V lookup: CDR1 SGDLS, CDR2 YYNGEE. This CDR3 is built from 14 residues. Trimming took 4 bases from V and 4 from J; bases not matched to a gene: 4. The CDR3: CASSIWTGGTEAFF. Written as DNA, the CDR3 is TGTGCCAGCAGCATTTGGACAGGGGGCACTGAAGCTTTCTTT.

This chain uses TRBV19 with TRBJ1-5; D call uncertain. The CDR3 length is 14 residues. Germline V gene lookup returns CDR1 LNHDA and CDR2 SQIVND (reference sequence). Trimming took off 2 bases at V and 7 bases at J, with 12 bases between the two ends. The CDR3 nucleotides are TGTGCCAGTAGTATACCGGGGTTGAGGCAGCCCCAGCATTTT. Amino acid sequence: CASSIPGLRQPQHF.